The 25 T cell receptor beta chains presented below share a single source sample, sequenced in a study of blood T cell repertoires in COVID-19. Clones were read by immunoSEQ multiplex PCR, and TCRdb kept only the in-frame ones, dropping some. The sample lists some 140,000 clones, roughly 84% occurring once. The sample comprised peripheral blood. The receptor set was obtained from a woman aged 80 or over with acute or convalescent COVID-19.

The chain links TRBV3-1 (or the pseudogene TRBV3-2) to TRBJ1-4, with 10 bases fitting TRBD1. Germline values: CDR1 LGHDT, CDR2 YNNKEL (reference sequence). The CDR3 totals 14 residues. V gave up 5 bases and J gave up 11 bases; unmatched junction bases: 8. Written as DNA, the CDR3 is TGTGCCAGCAGCTCCCGGGACAGGGGCATGAAACTGTTTTTT. Its protein is CASSSRDRGMKLFF.

Here the CDR3 reads CASSETRNNEQFF. As DNA, the CDR3 is TGTGCCAGCAGTGAAACCAGAAACAATGAGCAGTTCTTC. This chain uses TRBV2 with TRBJ2-1, with D unresolved. The CDR3 runs to 13 residues. The V gene's germline CDR1 is SNHLY and CDR2 FYNNEI. V gave up 2 bases and J gave up 5 bases, with 7 bases separating them.

The chain employs TRBV4-2 and TRBJ2-7; 7 bases agree with TRBD2. CDR3 length: 17 amino acids. The J segment lost 0 bases and the V segment lost 1 base, leaving 9 bases of the junction unmatched. Looked up from germline, CDR1 is LGHNA and CDR2 is YNFKEQ. CDR3: CASSQGGEGRLSYEQYF. In nucleotides, the CDR3 is TGTGCCAGCAGCCAAGGGGGGGAGGGGCGACTCTCCTACGAGCAGTACTTC.

This clone was observed a handful of times. J is TRBJ2-3 and V is TRBV5-6; D is perhaps TRBD2 (6 bases). The CDR3 is 14 amino acids. Germline CDR1 reads SGHDT; CDR2 reads YYEEEE. Trimming took off 3 bases at V and 6 bases at J, with 14 bases between the two ends. The CDR3 region has the DNA TGTGCCAGCAGCTCGACTAGAATGTGGGATACGCAGTATTTT. It is translated as CASSSTRMWDTQYF.

The genes are TRBV4-1 and TRBJ2-7, with TRBD2 identical over 10 bases. The CDR3 has 16 residues. In germline, CDR1 is MGHRA, CDR2 YSYEKL. The V segment lost 1 base and the J segment 4 bases; nucleotides outside the gene matches: 7. The CDR3 is CASSQAASGRLYEQYF. Written as DNA, the CDR3 is TGCGCCAGCAGCCAAGCGGCTAGCGGGAGATTATACGAGCAGTACTTC.

This rearrangement joins TRBV29-1 to TRBJ1-1; D is uncertain. V dropped 5 bases and J dropped 0 bases, with 13 bases sitting between them. In germline, CDR1 is SQVTM, CDR2 ANQGSEA. This CDR3 is 14 amino acids long. The CDR3 DNA reads TGCAGCGTTTATATTTGGTCGGTGAACACTGAAGCTTTCTTT. Translation: CSVYIWSVNTEAFF.

V usage is TRBV4-1 and J usage is TRBJ2-7; 9 positions agree with TRBD2. The CDR3 covers 16 residues. Germline CDR1 is MGHRA and CDR2 is YSYEKL. V lost 1 base, J lost 0 bases, and 4 bases stayed unmatched. Written as DNA, the CDR3 is TGCGCCAGCAGCCAAGGGCTAGCGGGAATCTCCTACGAGCAGTACTTC. It codes for CASSQGLAGISYEQYF.

The gene calls are TRBV14 and TRBJ1-6; tentatively, D is TRBD1 (5 bases). V was pared by 4 bases and J by 0 bases, with 13 bases between. This CDR3 has 17 residues. The germline V gene encodes CDR1 SGHDN and CDR2 FVKESK. The CDR3 spells CASSLGHASSYNSPLHF. The DNA of the CDR3 is TGTGCCAGCAGCCTCGGACACGCCAGCTCCTATAATTCACCCCTCCACTTT.

This sequence joins TRBV4-3 and TRBJ2-2; 9 bases fit TRBD1. CDR1 and CDR2 (germline): LGHNA, YSLEER. This CDR3 has 16 amino acids. V shed 0 bases and J 2 bases; nucleotides not matched to a gene: 1. The CDR3 DNA sequence: TGCGCCAGCAGCCAAGATACAGGGGGCAACACCGGGGAGCTGTTTTTT. It is translated as CASSQDTGGNTGELFF.

Of note for this clone: Other DNA sequences in the same sample also yield this CDR3. This sequence joins TRBV24-1 and TRBJ2-1, with 9 nucleotides matching TRBD1. Germline V gene data show CDR1 as KGHDR and CDR2 as SFDVKD. V gave up 6 bases and J gave up 3 bases; unmatched junction bases: 14. The CDR3 spans 18 residues. The CDR3 loop is CATSPQGALLLDYNEQFF. In DNA, the CDR3 is TGTGCCACCAGTCCACAGGGGGCTCTTCTCTTAGACTACAATGAGCAGTTCTTC.

This clone was seen a handful of times. The V call is TRBV5-1, the J call TRBJ2-2; D not certain. Trimming cost V 0 bases and J 7 bases, with 4 bases left between them. There are 12 residues in the CDR3. Germline CDR1 SGHRS, CDR2 YFSETQ. This chain's CDR3 is CASSLAGGELFF. The CDR3 DNA is TGCGCCAGCAGCTTGGCCGGCGGGGAGCTGTTTTTT.

This clone was counted only a few times. This chain connects TRBV15 to TRBJ2-5; a weak D match, TRBD1 (6 bases). V shed 2 bases and J shed 2 bases, with 12 bases lying between them. Per the germline V gene, CDR1 is LNHNV and CDR2 is YYDKDF (reference sequence). The CDR3 extends over 15 amino acids. The DNA for the CDR3 is TGTGCCACCAGCAGAAACGGACAGTCTCAAGAGACCCAGTACTTC. Protein product: CATSRNGQSQETQYF.

The chain is built from TRBV23-1 and TRBJ2-3, with D maybe TRBD2 (5 bases). TRBV23-1 is an ORF, with its function uncertain. This CDR3 has 16 residues. Trimming pared 7 bases from V and 4 bases from J, leaving 21 bases between. CDR3 sequence: CASTPLADRPPDTQYF. CDR3 nucleotide sequence: TGCGCCAGCACCCCTCTAGCAGACCGCCCCCCAGATACGCAGTATTTT.

V usage is TRBV19 and J usage is TRBJ1-2; D gene uncertain. Germline V lookup: CDR1 LNHDA, CDR2 SQIVND (reference sequence). This CDR3 comprises 14 residues. Trimming took 10 bases from V and 3 from J, leaving 18 bases between them. The CDR3 protein is CATQDDTRHYGYTF. In DNA, the CDR3 is TGTGCCACTCAGGATGACACGAGACACTATGGCTACACCTTC.

This sequence joins TRBV6-6 and TRBJ1-5, with D possibly TRBD1 on 5 matching bases. Germline CDR1 MNHNY, CDR2 SVGAGI (reference sequence). The CDR3 extends over 16 amino acids. Trimming stripped 0 bases from V and 0 bases from J, with 9 bases between. The CDR3 sequence: CASSYSVDNSNQPQHF. The CDR3 DNA reads TGTGCCAGCAGTTACTCGGTGGACAATAGCAATCAGCCCCAGCATTTT.

This clone was picked up a small number of times. The V gene is TRBV14, the J gene TRBJ1-1; D remains unclear. The CDR3 has 16 amino acids. Between the trimmed V and J ends, which lost 0 bases and 1 base, there was a span of 12 bases. CDR1 is SGHDN, CDR2 FVKESK, per germline. CDR3 bases: TGTGCCAGCAGCCAAGATATAGGGCGGGAGAACACTGAAGCTTTCTTT. The encoded protein is CASSQDIGRENTEAFF.

This clone was seen a single time. The chain carries TRBV7-8 and TRBJ2-3, with 7 bases aligning to TRBD1. Germline loops: CDR1 SGHVS, CDR2 FQNEAQ. This CDR3 contains 16 residues. V lost 5 bases to trimming and J lost 0 bases; unmatched junction nucleotides: 8. CDR3 in DNA: TGTGCCAGCAGCCTAAACAGGGGACCAAGCACAGATACGCAGTATTTT. It translates to CASSLNRGPSTDTQYF.

The chain joins TRBV12-3 or TRBV12-4 to TRBJ1-5; no firm D call. Trimming removed 7 bases from V and 4 bases from J, with 8 bases in between. The CDR3 consists of 12 residues. The CDR3 is CASNEPNQPQHF. The CDR3 DNA reads TGTGCCAGCAATGAGCCTAATCAGCCCCAGCATTTT.

V usage is TRBV19 and J usage is TRBJ2-7, with 10 bases fitting TRBD2. This CDR3 has 16 amino acids. Unmatched junction bases numbered 13, after V lost 4 bases and J lost 7 bases. CDR1 and CDR2 (germline): LNHDA, SQIVND (reference sequence). The CDR3 sequence is CASSKRTSGFPGEQYF. The CDR3 DNA reads as TGTGCCAGTAGTAAACGGACTAGCGGCTTTCCGGGTGAGCAGTACTTC.

The chain recombines TRBV5-1 with TRBJ2-5; 12 nucleotides align to TRBD2. This CDR3 has 18 residues. Trimming removed 5 bases from V and 5 bases from J; junction bases left unmatched: 16. CDR1 SGHRS and CDR2 YFSETQ come from the germline V gene. DNA of the CDR3: TGCGCCAGCAGTCCGAAACGGACTAGCGGGATCCCCTGGGAGACCCAGTACTTC. As protein: CASSPKRTSGIPWETQYF.

This clone has only a few counts. The rearrangement joins TRBV5-6 to TRBJ1-2; 7 bases agree with TRBD1. Per the germline V gene, CDR1 is SGHDT and CDR2 is YYEEEE. This CDR3 has 14 amino acids. J gave up 3 bases and V 2 bases, and 4 bases lay outside the gene matches. CDR3 DNA sequence: TGTGCCAGCAGCTTAACCGGGACAGACTATGGCTACACCTTC. As protein: CASSLTGTDYGYTF. Drawing the rest from reference TRBV5-6 and TRBJ1-2, the complete variable domain is DAGVTQSPTHLIKTRGQQVTLRCSPKSGHDTVSWYQQALGQGPQFIFQYYEEEERQRGNFPDRFSGHQFPNYSSELNVNALLLGDSALYLCASSLTGTDYGYTFGSGTRLTVV.

The chain has TRBV6-1 and TRBJ1-1; D uncertain. The CDR3 has 10 amino acids. V was clipped by 3 bases and J by 7 bases, with 3 bases between them. Per the germline V gene, CDR1 is MNHNS and CDR2 is SASEGT. CDR3 amino acids: CASSDSEAFF. For the CDR3, the DNA is TGTGCCAGCAGTGACAGTGAAGCTTTCTTT.

A single count supports this clone. This chain joins TRBV14 and TRBJ1-6; the D gene is possibly TRBD1 (6 bases). Germline CDR1 SGHDN, CDR2 FVKESK. Deletions cut 4 bases from V and 1 base from J, with 14 bases between. The CDR3 length is 17 residues. CDR3 sequence reads: CASSRNRVGSYNSPLHF. The CDR3, as DNA: TGTGCCAGCAGCCGGAACAGGGTTGGATCCTATAATTCACCCCTCCACTTT. The full variable domain, rest sourced from reference TRBV14 and TRBJ1-6, is EAGVTQFPSHSVIEKGQTVTLRCDPISGHDNLYWYRRVMGKEIKFLLHFVKESKQDESGMPNNRFLAERTGGTYSTLKVQPAELEDSGVYFCASSRNRVGSYNSPLHFGNGTRLTVT.

This rearrangement joins TRBV7-9 to TRBJ1-2, with D perhaps matching TRBD1 (6 bases). The CDR3 sequence is 16 residues long. Looked up from germline, CDR1 is SEHNR and CDR2 is FQNEAQ (reference sequence). The V end was cut by 5 bases, the J end by 7 bases, with 23 bases between. CDR3 amino acids: CASSQGLVDRFRGYTF. CDR3 DNA: TGTGCCAGCAGCCAGGGCCTGGTTGACAGGTTTCGTGGCTACACCTTC.

The V call is TRBV4-3, the J call TRBJ1-4; D remains unclear. The CDR3 covers 15 residues. V was trimmed by 4 bases and J by 7 bases, leaving 16 bases between them. Germline V gene data show CDR1 as LGHNA and CDR2 as YSLEER. For the CDR3, the DNA is TGCGCCAGCAGCCGGACCGGCGGAGCGGGTGAAAAACTGTTTTTT. This gives the protein CASSRTGGAGEKLFF.